The rows below give T cell receptor beta chains drawn from one sample of a study of cytomegalovirus exposure and HLA in healthy donors. Data came from immunoSEQ multiplex PCR; TCRdb stores just in-frame clones and leaves some out. The table lists some 96,000 clones, roughly 76% of them singletons. The source material was PBMCs. These receptors were taken from an older woman in good health and CMV-seropositive. CDR3s include the opening cysteine and the closing phenylalanine or tryptophan. D genes are given only for firm matches. Size values are once, few and many counts, or a class for expanded clones, and some rows have none.

V	size	J	D	DNA	CDR3
TRBV11-1	NA	TRBJ2-7	TRBD1	TGTGCCAGCAGCTCACGGGACAGGAGCTCCTACGAGCAGTACTTC	CASSSRDRSSYEQYF
TRBV21-1	NA	TRBJ2-7	NA	TGTGCCAGCAGCAACGTCGGGAGGATCGAGCAGTACTTC	CASSNVGRIEQYF
TRBV10-2	few	TRBJ2-1	NA	TGCGCCAGCTCCCCTCTATATGAGCAGTTCTTC	CASSPLYEQFF
TRBV11-2	NA	TRBJ2-7	TRBD2	TGTGCCAGCAGCTTACTGTTTGCGGGAGGCTACGAGCAGTACTTC	CASSLLFAGGYEQYF
TRBV4-1	few	TRBJ2-7	TRBD1	TGCGCCAGCAGCCAAGAAATACCGACAGGGATCTCCTACGAGCAGTACTTC	CASSQEIPTGISYEQYF
TRBV11-2	NA	TRBJ1-1	NA	TGTGCCAGCAGCTTAGCTAAGGGGGTAGGGACTGAAGCTTTCTTT	CASSLAKGVGTEAFF
TRBV10-3	NA	TRBJ2-2	NA	TGTGCCATCAGTGAACAGGGCCAGTTGGGTACCGGGGAGCTGTTTTTT	CAISEQGQLGTGELFF
TRBV4-1	few	TRBJ1-1	NA	TGCGCCAGCAGCCAAGTCCAGGTAGGGCAGGGTGAAGCTTTCTTT	CASSQVQVGQGEAFF
TRBV5-6	NA	TRBJ2-5	TRBD2	TGTGCCAGCAGCTTGGGTAGCGGGATGGAGACCCAGTACTTC	CASSLGSGMETQYF
TRBV30	NA	TRBJ2-5	TRBD2	TGTGCCTCCCAGGGGCGTCTAGCGGGAGAAAGAGAGACCCAGTACTTC	CASQGRLAGERETQYF
TRBV7-6	once	TRBJ1-1	NA	TGTGCCAGCAGCACGACCGGGGGGGCGCCAGCTTTCTTT	CASSTTGGAPAFF
TRBV11-2	NA	TRBJ1-1	TRBD1	TGTGCCAGCAGCTTAGCAGGACAGGGTCGTACTGAAGCTTTCTTT	CASSLAGQGRTEAFF
TRBV7-8	NA	TRBJ2-5	NA	TGTGCCAGCAGCTTAGGGGGGGGGCAAAAAGAGACCCAGTACTTC	CASSLGGGQKETQYF
TRBV6-5	NA	TRBJ2-1	TRBD1	TGTGCCAGCAGGAACAAAGACAGGGGGCAAGGGCAGTTCTTC	CASRNKDRGQGQFF
TRBV6-6	NA	TRBJ2-1	NA	TGTGCCAGCAGTTCCTCGGATGCCCGGGGGAATGAGCAGTTCTTC	CASSSSDARGNEQFF
TRBV5-4	NA	TRBJ2-7	TRBD2	TGTGCCAGCAGTTCCCTAGCGGGAGGTAACAACGAGCAGTACTTC	CASSSLAGGNNEQYF
TRBV28	NA	TRBJ2-7	NA	TGTGCCAGCAGTTTATATGGGGCATACTTC	CASSLYGAYF
TRBV7-9	NA	TRBJ1-3	TRBD1	TGTGCCAGCAGAATCAGGGGGAATAACACCATATATTTT	CASRIRGNNTIYF
TRBV30	NA	TRBJ2-7	TRBD2	TGTGCCTGGCATGGCCCCAGCGGGGGCTCCTACGAGCAGTACTTC	CAWHGPSGGSYEQYF
TRBV7-9	NA	TRBJ2-2	NA	TGTGCCAGCAGCTTGTTCCAGAACACCGGGGAGCTGTTTTTT	CASSLFQNTGELFF
TRBV7-9	few	TRBJ1-2	TRBD1	TGTGCCAGCAGCTTACAGGGGGAAAGGAACTATGGCTACACCTTC	CASSLQGERNYGYTF
TRBV18	NA	TRBJ2-2	NA	TGTGCCAGCTCAATAACAGAAGTATCCGGGGAGCTGTTTTTT	CASSITEVSGELFF
TRBV19	NA	TRBJ2-1	NA	TGTGCCACCCGAGGCGCGGGCGTCTCCTACAATGAGCAGTTCTTC	CATRGAGVSYNEQFF
TRBV2	NA	TRBJ2-5	TRBD1	TGTGCCAGCAGCGAGGACAGGGGGCGCCAAGAGACCCAGTACTTC	CASSEDRGRQETQYF
TRBV19	NA	TRBJ1-1	NA	TGTGCCAGTACGACAGGGAACACTGAAGCTTTCTTT	CASTTGNTEAFF
TRBV10-3	NA	TRBJ1-1	TRBD1	TGTGCCACCCAGGGTGGACAGGGGAACACTGAAGCTTTCTTT	CATQGGQGNTEAFF
TRBV28	NA	TRBJ1-1	NA	TGTGCCAGCGGCGGGGTGGCGTACACTGAAGCTTTCTTT	CASGGVAYTEAFF
TRBV5-4	NA	TRBJ2-1	TRBD2	TGTGCCAGCAGCTTAAGACTAGCGGGAGACAATGAGCAGTTCTTC	CASSLRLAGDNEQFF
TRBV18	once	TRBJ2-3	TRBD2	TGTGCCAGCTCACCCGGACTAGCGGGAACTAGCACAGATACGCAGTATTTT	CASSPGLAGTSTDTQYF
TRBV28	NA	TRBJ1-1	TRBD1	TGTGCCAGCAGGGGACAGGGGGACACTGAAGCTTTCTTT	CASRGQGDTEAFF
TRBV19	NA	TRBJ1-5	NA	TGTGCCAGTAGAGACAGGCCGGAGCAGCCCCAGCATTTT	CASRDRPEQPQHF
TRBV5-5	few	TRBJ1-2	NA	TGTGCCAGCAGCTTTTCGGGGAGCTGGGACTATGGCTACACCTTC	CASSFSGSWDYGYTF
TRBV2	few	TRBJ2-7	NA	TGTGCCAGCAGAGGGACTTTCTCCTACGAGCAGTACTTC	CASRGTFSYEQYF
TRBV7-9	NA	TRBJ2-1	TRBD2	TGTTCCAGCAGTCATAGCGGGAGAAGTGAGCAGTTCTTC	CSSSHSGRSEQFF
TRBV7-9	NA	TRBJ2-5	NA	TGTTCCAGCAGCTTAGAGGTCAGGGTTGAGACCCAGTACTTC	CSSSLEVRVETQYF
TRBV5-1	NA	TRBJ2-5	NA	TGCGCCAGCAGCTTGTCCAGGGAAGAGACCCAGTACTTC	CASSLSREETQYF
TRBV7-9	NA	TRBJ2-7	TRBD2	TGTGCCAGCAGCACGTGGGAGGGAGAGAGGAACGAGCAGTACTTC	CASSTWEGERNEQYF
TRBV10-1	NA	TRBJ2-1	TRBD1	TGCGCCAGCAGTGAGCCACGGGGACAGGGACTGTCCTACAATGAGCAGTTCTTC	CASSEPRGQGLSYNEQFF
TRBV10-1	NA	TRBJ2-7	TRBD2	TGCGCCACTTCCCTCTCCACGGGAGGAGTCTACGAGCAGTACTTC	CATSLSTGGVYEQYF
TRBV2	NA	TRBJ1-6	TRBD1	TGTGCCAGCCAATCTCCGGGACAGGGCTATAATTCACCCCTCCACTTT	CASQSPGQGYNSPLHF
TRBV7-9	NA	TRBJ1-5	NA	TGTGCCAGCAGCCCGGTCGACAGTAGCAATCAGCCCCAGCATTTT	CASSPVDSSNQPQHF
TRBV7-3	NA	TRBJ2-2	NA	TGTGCCAGCAGCTCAGGTCCCACCGGGGAGCTGTTTTTT	CASSSGPTGELFF
TRBV28	few	TRBJ1-2	NA	TGTGCCAGCAGTTCCCCCCAGACGGGGGTTAACTATGGCTACACCTTC	CASSSPQTGVNYGYTF
TRBV30	NA	TRBJ1-5	NA	TGTGCCTGGAGTGTACGGACTTACCAGCCCCAGCATTTT	CAWSVRTYQPQHF
TRBV7-9	once	TRBJ1-1	NA	TGTTCCAGCAGTCCAGGGGTTTCTATGAACACTGAAGCTTTCTTT	CSSSPGVSMNTEAFF
TRBV11-2	NA	TRBJ1-4	NA	TGTGCCAGCAGCCCAGAACCGAATGAAAAACTGTTTTTT	CASSPEPNEKLFF
TRBV6-6	few	TRBJ2-7	TRBD1	TGTGCCAGCAGTAAACCCGGGGACAGCCTCCTCTACGAGCAGTACTTC	CASSKPGDSLLYEQYF
TRBV19	NA	TRBJ2-7	TRBD2	TGTGCCAGTAGACTAGCGGGAGGTTCCTACGAGCAGTACTTC	CASRLAGGSYEQYF
TRBV29-1	NA	TRBJ2-2	NA	TGCAGCGTTGATGGGGGGAGGAGGACCGGGGAGCTGTTTTTT	CSVDGGRRTGELFF
TRBV27	NA	TRBJ2-5	NA	TGTGCCAGCAGTTTTGGGGCCTACGGCCAAGAGACCCAGTACTTC	CASSFGAYGQETQYF
TRBV5-5	NA	TRBJ2-3	TRBD2	TGTGCCAGCAGACGGACTAGCGGGGCCAGCACAGATACGCAGTATTTT	CASRRTSGASTDTQYF